Listed below are T cell receptor beta chains from one sample, sequenced in a study of OX40 agonist ivuxolimab in advanced cancers. Only in-frame clones appear in the TCRdb table, and some are missing; sequencing was by immunoSEQ multiplex PCR. Seen here are some 42,000 clones, about 89% observed once, and the top ten hold approximately 33%. The sample was CD4+ or CD8+ T cells sorted from blood, taken in a trial of the OX40 agonist ivuxolimab. These receptors all come from an adult with an advanced solid tumor such as melanoma, head and neck, liver or kidney cancer. Each CDR3 is given with its conserved first and last residue. D genes are given only for firm matches. Size is omitted from some rows. Given values are once, few, many or a class for expanded clones.

v_call,d_call,j_call,clone_size,cdr3_aa,cdr3_nt
TRBV19,NA,TRBJ1-2,NA,CASSTHYGYTF,TGTGCCAGTAGTACCCACTATGGCTACACCTTC
TRBV5-1,NA,TRBJ1-6,NA,CASSLNRANIGSPLHF,TGCGCCAGCAGCTTGAACAGGGCCAATATAGGTTCACCCCTCCACTTT
TRBV2,TRBD1,TRBJ2-7,NA,CASTLGQGAREQYF,TGTGCCAGCACCTTGGGACAGGGGGCTAGGGAGCAGTACTTC
TRBV5-4,NA,TRBJ2-7,NA,CASSSGGQGGEQYF,TGTGCCAGCAGCTCCGGTGGTCAGGGGGGTGAGCAGTACTTC
TRBV25-1,NA,TRBJ2-1,NA,CASSDMDVPYNEQFF,TGTGCCAGCAGTGATATGGACGTTCCCTACAATGAGCAGTTCTTC
TRBV5-1,NA,TRBJ2-2,NA,CASSLAQRELFF,TGCGCCAGCAGCTTGGCCCAGCGGGAGCTGTTTTTT
TRBV5-1,NA,TRBJ2-7,NA,CASSLAVNYGSYEQYF,TGCGCCAGCAGCTTGGCCGTAAATTATGGATCCTACGAGCAGTACTTC
TRBV6-5,NA,TRBJ2-7,NA,CASSPGLISSYEQYF,TGTGCCAGCAGTCCGGGACTCATCAGCTCCTACGAGCAGTACTTC
TRBV5-1,NA,TRBJ1-3,NA,CASSFGGAEGNTIYF,TGCGCCAGCAGCTTTGGGGGCGCGGAAGGAAACACCATATATTTT
TRBV28,NA,TRBJ1-1,NA,CASSGSRGGTIVNTEAFF,TGTGCCAGCAGTGGCTCAAGGGGGGGGACCATTGTGAACACTGAAGCTTTCTTT
TRBV28,NA,TRBJ1-2,few,CASSSGPGVNYGYTF,TGTGCCAGCAGTTCGGGCCCAGGCGTTAACTATGGCTACACCTTC
TRBV5-5,NA,TRBJ2-1,NA,CASSLLASSYNEQFF,TGTGCCAGCAGCTTGTTGGCTAGCTCCTACAATGAGCAGTTCTTC
TRBV20-1,NA,TRBJ2-7,few,CSARDLGEQYF,TGCAGTGCTAGAGATCTGGGTGAGCAGTACTTC
TRBV11-2,NA,TRBJ2-5,NA,CASSLTGNQETQYF,TGTGCCAGCAGCCTCACAGGGAACCAAGAGACCCAGTACTTC
TRBV5-1,TRBD1,TRBJ2-7,NA,CASSKYGTGVYEQYF,TGCGCCAGCAGCAAGTACGGGACAGGGGTCTACGAGCAGTACTTC
TRBV6-5,NA,TRBJ1-5,NA,CASMGPQHF,TGTGCCAGCATGGGGCCCCAGCATTTT
TRBV5-1,TRBD1,TRBJ2-5,NA,CASSPTGDRQETQYF,TGCGCCAGCAGCCCAACAGGGGATCGACAAGAGACCCAGTACTTC
TRBV4-2,NA,TRBJ2-3,NA,CASSPRDPGTDTQYF,TGTGCCAGCAGCCCCAGGGACCCCGGCACAGATACGCAGTATTTT
TRBV6-6,NA,TRBJ2-1,NA,CASTYLPVEQYNEQFF,TGTGCCAGCACCTACCTACCGGTGGAGCAGTACAATGAGCAGTTCTTC
TRBV6-6,NA,TRBJ1-2,few,CASSYSRSPSYGYTF,TGTGCCAGCAGTTACTCGCGCAGCCCGAGCTATGGCTACACCTTC
TRBV9,NA,TRBJ2-6,NA,CASSSPPGRGAGANVLTF,TGTGCCAGCAGCTCCCCCCCCGGCAGGGGGGCTGGGGCCAACGTCCTGACTTTC
TRBV19,NA,TRBJ1-1,NA,CASVRGDGTEAFF,TGTGCCAGTGTGCGGGGTGATGGCACTGAAGCTTTCTTT
TRBV29-1,NA,TRBJ1-2,NA,CSVESGGLGYTF,TGCAGCGTTGAGTCAGGCGGGCTTGGCTACACCTTC
TRBV6-1,NA,TRBJ1-2,NA,CASRIQINYGYTF,TGTGCCAGCAGGATTCAAATTAACTATGGCTACACCTTC
TRBV9,NA,TRBJ2-5,NA,CASSVGGEETQYF,TGTGCCAGCAGCGTAGGTGGGGAAGAGACCCAGTACTTC
TRBV28,TRBD1,TRBJ1-5,NA,CASSLLWTGERGQPQHF,TGTGCCAGCAGTCTTCTATGGACAGGGGAGAGGGGTCAGCCCCAGCATTTT
TRBV5-4,TRBD1,TRBJ2-1,NA,CASSWTGYEQFF,TGTGCCAGCAGCTGGACAGGGTATGAGCAGTTCTTC
TRBV5-1,TRBD2,TRBJ2-5,NA,CASTPRGGVETQYF,TGCGCCAGCACCCCTCGGGGGGGAGTCGAGACCCAGTACTTC
TRBV6-1,NA,TRBJ1-2,NA,CASAGEGRLRGYTF,TGTGCCAGCGCCGGGGAGGGTCGGTTACGTGGCTACACCTTC
TRBV5-4,NA,TRBJ2-7,NA,CASSIRSGYEQYF,TGTGCCAGCAGCATACGAAGCGGCTACGAGCAGTACTTC
TRBV6-6,NA,TRBJ1-1,NA,CASSYSIAAEAFF,TGTGCCAGCAGTTACTCGATAGCCGCTGAAGCTTTCTTT
TRBV5-4,NA,TRBJ2-3,NA,CASSWGGAADTQYF,TGTGCCAGCAGCTGGGGGGGGGCGGCGGATACGCAGTATTTT
TRBV7-9,NA,TRBJ2-5,NA,CASNPSPQETQYF,TGTGCCAGCAACCCTTCGCCTCAAGAGACCCAGTACTTC
TRBV20-1,NA,TRBJ2-7,NA,CSARGSEQYF,TGCAGTGCGAGGGGGAGCGAGCAGTACTTC
TRBV19,TRBD2,TRBJ2-2,NA,CASSRLAGGTGELFF,TGTGCCAGTAGCCGACTAGCGGGAGGAACCGGGGAGCTGTTTTTT
TRBV6-5,NA,TRBJ2-7,NA,CASSYSEFSAYEQYF,TGTGCCAGCAGTTACTCGGAGTTTTCCGCCTACGAGCAGTACTTC
TRBV6-4,NA,TRBJ2-3,NA,CASFRGDFHTDTQYF,TGTGCCAGCTTCCGTGGGGACTTTCACACAGATACGCAGTATTTT
TRBV9,TRBD1,TRBJ2-7,few,CASSEGGQGYNEQYF,TGTGCCAGCAGCGAGGGGGGACAGGGTTATAACGAGCAGTACTTC
TRBV30,NA,TRBJ1-5,few,CAWSVMGTQPQHF,TGTGCCTGGAGTGTAATGGGGACTCAGCCCCAGCATTTT
TRBV2,NA,TRBJ2-7,NA,CASSDSRSSYEQYF,TGTGCCAGCAGTGATTCGCGTAGCTCCTACGAGCAGTACTTC
TRBV2,TRBD1,TRBJ1-2,NA,CASRPGGDGYTF,TGTGCCAGCAGGCCAGGGGGCGATGGCTACACCTTC
TRBV6-5,NA,TRBJ2-6,NA,CASSYDNSGANVLTF,TGTGCCAGCAGTTACGACAACTCTGGGGCCAACGTCCTGACTTTC
TRBV28,TRBD1,TRBJ2-5,once,CASGRDRGYF,TGTGCCAGCGGTAGGGACAGGGGGTACTTC
TRBV5-1,TRBD2,TRBJ2-7,NA,CATTPGASGYEQYF,TGCGCCACTACTCCCGGGGCTAGCGGGTACGAGCAGTACTTC
TRBV7-9,NA,TRBJ2-5,NA,CASTLSWQGIGETQYF,TGTGCCAGCACCCTTAGTTGGCAGGGGATCGGGGAGACCCAGTACTTC
TRBV29-1,TRBD2,TRBJ2-7,once,CSVVGLAGVGSYEQYF,TGCAGCGTTGTAGGACTAGCGGGAGTCGGTTCCTACGAGCAGTACTTC
TRBV7-8,NA,TRBJ2-5,NA,CASRGSTGQETQYF,TGTGCCAGCAGGGGATCAACAGGGCAAGAGACCCAGTACTTC
TRBV18,NA,TRBJ2-5,NA,CASSPTARQETQYF,TGTGCCAGCTCACCAACCGCGCGTCAAGAGACCCAGTACTTC
TRBV2,TRBD2,TRBJ2-1,NA,CASSTHGVAGEEQFF,TGTGCCAGCAGTACCCATGGGGTAGCGGGAGAAGAGCAGTTCTTC
TRBV18,NA,TRBJ1-3,NA,CASSPNPAGAGNTIYF,TGTGCCAGCTCACCAAACCCAGCGGGGGCCGGAAACACCATATATTTT
TRBV29-1,NA,TRBJ1-1,NA,CSVLLPGVNTEAFF,TGCAGCGTCTTGTTGCCCGGGGTAAACACTGAAGCTTTCTTT
TRBV5-1,TRBD1,TRBJ1-1,NA,CASTSGTGLYSTEAFF,TGCGCCAGCACCTCAGGGACAGGGTTGTATAGCACTGAAGCTTTCTTT
TRBV2,NA,TRBJ2-7,few,CASSEARLQGEGEQYF,TGTGCCAGCAGTGAAGCGCGATTACAGGGGGAGGGCGAGCAGTACTTC
TRBV19,TRBD1,TRBJ1-5,medium-sized,CASSIYPDRARNQPQHF,TGTGCCAGTAGTATATACCCCGACAGGGCCCGCAATCAGCCCCAGCATTTT
TRBV5-1,NA,TRBJ2-1,NA,CASSSQETEQFF,TGCGCCAGCAGCTCCCAGGAAACCGAGCAGTTCTTC